Listed here are 13 T cell receptor beta chains from one sample, sequenced in a study of blood T cell repertoires in COVID-19. Sequencing used immunoSEQ multiplex PCR; TCRdb keeps in-frame clones, though not all of them. The sample yields 100,000 to 150,000 clones, approximately 80% seen once. Sequenced: peripheral blood. The receptors here all came from a woman between 50 and 59 years old with acute or convalescent COVID-19.

The chain carries TRBV19 and TRBJ1-5; TRBD1 aligns across 7 bases. CDR3 length equals 15 residues. The V gene's germline CDR1 is LNHDA and CDR2 SQIVND (reference sequence). With 4 bases clipped from V and 3 bases from J, the junction kept 6 bases outside the gene matches. In DNA form, the CDR3 reads TGTGCCAGTAGTAAAGGGGACAGCTCCAATCAGCCCCAGCATTTT. This translates into CASSKGDSSNQPQHF.

The chain has TRBV5-1 and TRBJ1-6; tentative D call: TRBD1 (6 bases). CDR1 and CDR2 from the germline V gene are SGHRS and YFSETQ. With 0 bases removed from V and 11 bases from J, the gap between germline ends came to 9 bases. The CDR3 is 13 residues long. CDR3 loop: CASSLEGVAPLHF. Here the CDR3 DNA reads TGCGCCAGCAGCTTGGAGGGGGTCGCACCCCTCCACTTT. The variable domain in full, completed from reference TRBV5-1 and TRBJ1-6, reads KAGVTQTPRYLIKTRGQQVTLSCSPISGHRSVSWYQQTPGQGLQFLFEYFSETQRNKGNFPGRFSGRQFSNSRSEMNVSTLELGDSALYLCASSLEGVAPLHFGNGTRLTVT.

This clone was seen many times. The chain joins TRBV4-1 to TRBJ1-2; no firm D call. V was cut by 1 base and J by 8 bases, with 20 bases left in between. This CDR3 has 16 residues. Germline V gene data show CDR1 as MGHRA and CDR2 as YSYEKL. The CDR3 coding sequence is TGCGCCAGCAGCCAAGCGTCCAGCGGGCTAGTTGGAGGCTACACCTTC. The encoded protein is CASSQASSGLVGGYTF.

The chain links TRBV6-5 to TRBJ1-2; D is unresolved. The germline V gene has CDR1 MNHEY and CDR2 SVGAGI. This CDR3 is 12 amino acids long. V lost 8 bases to trimming and J lost 6 bases, with 13 bases between them. This chain's CDR3 is CASFGQPDGYTF. In DNA form, the CDR3 reads TGTGCCAGCTTTGGGCAGCCAGATGGCTACACCTTC.

The chain has TRBV2 and TRBJ1-5, with 8 bases aligning to TRBD1. Germline trimming cut 8 bases from V and 4 bases from J; bases unmatched to any gene: 4. Germline values: CDR1 SNHLY, CDR2 FYNNEI. The length of the CDR3 is 13 residues. CDR3 coding DNA: TGTGCCAGCGGCGGACAGGGTAATCAGCCCCAGCATTTT. Amino acid sequence: CASGGQGNQPQHF.

The chain links TRBV6-6 to TRBJ1-1; no definite D call. The CDR3 is 13 residues long. V gave up 6 bases and J gave up 2 bases, with 10 bases separating them. Germline assignment: CDR1 MNHNY and CDR2 SVGAGI (reference sequence). CDR3 bases: TGTGCCAGCAGCTACACAGCAAACACTGAAGCTTTCTTT. Encoded protein: CASSYTANTEAFF.

The chain links TRBV7-9 to TRBJ2-2, with a weak D call TRBD1 (6 bases). The CDR3 is 15 residues long. Trimming stripped 4 bases from V and 0 bases from J, with 9 bases between. Looked up from germline, CDR1 is SEHNR and CDR2 is FQNEAQ (reference sequence). The CDR3 region has the DNA TGTGCCAGCAGCTGGGGGACATCGAACACCGGGGAGCTGTTTTTT. Residues: CASSWGTSNTGELFF.

The chain has TRBV29-1 and TRBJ1-1; D might be TRBD1 (5 bases). Germline loops: CDR1 SQVTM, CDR2 ANQGSEA. The V end lost 4 bases, the J end lost 4 bases, and 13 bases lay between the germline ends. This CDR3 spans 13 amino acids. The CDR3 spells CSVVYWGGTEAFF. In DNA, the CDR3 is TGCAGCGTTGTGTACTGGGGCGGCACTGAAGCTTTCTTT.

This CDR3 reads CSASGSYSNQPQHF. DNA for the CDR3: TGCAGTGCTAGTGGCAGTTATAGCAATCAGCCCCAGCATTTT. The rearrangement links TRBV20-1 to TRBJ1-5, with D unresolved. V was trimmed by 3 bases and J by 0 bases, leaving 9 bases between them. This CDR3 contains 14 residues. Germline loops: CDR1 DFQATT, CDR2 SNEGSKA (reference sequence).

The rearrangement joins TRBV2 to TRBJ1-5; 7 bases agree with TRBD1. Germline assignment: CDR1 SNHLY and CDR2 FYNNEI. J was trimmed by 0 bases and V by 6 bases; bases with no gene match: 5. The CDR3 contains 15 residues. DNA for the CDR3: TGTGCCAGCAGAGGGACAGACAATAGCAATCAGCCCCAGCATTTT. Translation: CASRGTDNSNQPQHF. Variable domain in full (rest from reference TRBV2 and TRBJ1-5): EPEVTQTPSHQVTQMGQEVILRCVPISNHLYFYWYRQILGQKVEFLVSFYNNEISEKSEIFDDQFSVERPDGSNFTLKIRSTKLEDSAMYFCASRGTDNSNQPQHFGDGTRLSIL.

The J gene is TRBJ2-1, the V gene TRBV5-6; D remains ambiguous. The V and J ends lost 0 bases and 9 bases respectively, with 7 bases between them. Per the germline V gene, CDR1 is SGHDT and CDR2 is YYEEEE. This CDR3 contains 12 residues. The CDR3 region is CASSLVSVEQFF. CDR3 DNA: TGTGCCAGCAGCTTGGTCAGTGTTGAGCAGTTCTTC.

The chain employs TRBV21-1 and TRBJ1-1; the table's TRBD1 call for D was not verified on the DNA. TRBV21-1 is designated a pseudogene. The CDR3 is 13 residues long. CDR3 nucleotide sequence: TGTGCCAGCACCCTACAGGTGAACACTGAAGCTTTCTTT. The encoded protein is CASTLQVNTEAFF.

The V call is TRBV19, the J call TRBJ1-1, with a tentative D call TRBD1 (5 bases). Germline V gene data show CDR1 as LNHDA and CDR2 as SQIVND (reference sequence). The CDR3 has 18 amino acids. V dropped 7 bases and J dropped 0 bases, with 24 bases sitting between them. CDR3 protein: CASTPRVASLNMNTEAFF. The CDR3 coding sequence is TGTGCCAGTACACCCAGGGTAGCAAGCCTCAACATGAACACTGAAGCTTTCTTT.